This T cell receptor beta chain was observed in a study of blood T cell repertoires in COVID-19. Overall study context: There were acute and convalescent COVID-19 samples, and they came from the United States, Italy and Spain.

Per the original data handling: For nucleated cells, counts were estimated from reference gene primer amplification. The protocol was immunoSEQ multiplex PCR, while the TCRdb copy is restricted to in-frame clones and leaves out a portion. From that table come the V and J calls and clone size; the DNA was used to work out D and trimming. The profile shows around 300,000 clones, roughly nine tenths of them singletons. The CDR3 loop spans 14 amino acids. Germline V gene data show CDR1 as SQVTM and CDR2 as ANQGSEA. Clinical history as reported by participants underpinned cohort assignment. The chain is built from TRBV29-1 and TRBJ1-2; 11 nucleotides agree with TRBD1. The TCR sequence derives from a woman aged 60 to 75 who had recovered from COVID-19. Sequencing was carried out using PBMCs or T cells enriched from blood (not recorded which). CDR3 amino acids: CTATGTGGVDGYTF. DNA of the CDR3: TGCACGGCAACCGGGACAGGGGGAGTAGATGGCTACACCTTC.